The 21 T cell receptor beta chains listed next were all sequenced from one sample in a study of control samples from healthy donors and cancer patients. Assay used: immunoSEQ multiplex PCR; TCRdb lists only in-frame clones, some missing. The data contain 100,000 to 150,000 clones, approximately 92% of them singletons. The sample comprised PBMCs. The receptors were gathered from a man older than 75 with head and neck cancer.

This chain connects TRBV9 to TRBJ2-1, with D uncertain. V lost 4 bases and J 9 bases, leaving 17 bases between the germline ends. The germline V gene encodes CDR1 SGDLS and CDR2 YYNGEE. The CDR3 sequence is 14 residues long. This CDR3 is CASSYLVGKGEQFF. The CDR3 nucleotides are TGTGCCAGCAGCTACCTCGTGGGAAAGGGTGAGCAGTTCTTC.

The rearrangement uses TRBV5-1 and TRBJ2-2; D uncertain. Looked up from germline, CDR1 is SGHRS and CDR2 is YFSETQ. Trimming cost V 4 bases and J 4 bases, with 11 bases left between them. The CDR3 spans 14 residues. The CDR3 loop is CASSRDRLTGELFF. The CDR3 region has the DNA TGCGCCAGCAGCAGGGATCGACTCACCGGGGAGCTGTTTTTT.

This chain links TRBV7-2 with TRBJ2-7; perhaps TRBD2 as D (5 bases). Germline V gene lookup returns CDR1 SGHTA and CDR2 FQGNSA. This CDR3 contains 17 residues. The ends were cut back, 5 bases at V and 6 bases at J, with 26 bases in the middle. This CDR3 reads CASSHEGGNRRGLEQYF. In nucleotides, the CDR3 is TGTGCCAGCAGCCATGAGGGTGGAAACCGCCGAGGGCTCGAGCAGTACTTC.

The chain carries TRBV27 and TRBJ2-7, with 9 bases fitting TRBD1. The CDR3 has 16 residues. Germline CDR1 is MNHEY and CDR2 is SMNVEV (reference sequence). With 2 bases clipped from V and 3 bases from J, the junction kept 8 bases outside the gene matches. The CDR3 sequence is CASSLDRDRVLYEQYF. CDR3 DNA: TGTGCCAGCAGTTTAGACCGGGACAGGGTACTCTACGAGCAGTACTTC.

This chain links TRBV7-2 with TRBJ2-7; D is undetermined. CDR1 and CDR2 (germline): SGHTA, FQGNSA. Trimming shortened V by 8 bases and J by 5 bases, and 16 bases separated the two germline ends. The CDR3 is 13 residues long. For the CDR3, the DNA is TGTGCCAGCTCCCCCCCCATGGCGGACGAGCAGTACTTC. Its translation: CASSPPMADEQYF.

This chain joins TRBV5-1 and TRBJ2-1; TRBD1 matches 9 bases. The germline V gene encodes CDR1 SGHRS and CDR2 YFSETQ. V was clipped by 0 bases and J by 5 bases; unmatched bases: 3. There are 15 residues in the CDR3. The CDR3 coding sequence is TGCGCCAGCAGCTTGGCCGGGACAGGGAACAATGAGCAGTTCTTC. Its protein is CASSLAGTGNNEQFF.

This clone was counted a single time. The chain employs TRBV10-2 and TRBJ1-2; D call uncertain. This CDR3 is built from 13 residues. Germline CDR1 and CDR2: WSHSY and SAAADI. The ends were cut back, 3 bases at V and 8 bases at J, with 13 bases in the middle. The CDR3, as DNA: TGCGCCAGCAGTGACGCACGGGGTAGCGGCTACACCTTC. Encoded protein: CASSDARGSGYTF.

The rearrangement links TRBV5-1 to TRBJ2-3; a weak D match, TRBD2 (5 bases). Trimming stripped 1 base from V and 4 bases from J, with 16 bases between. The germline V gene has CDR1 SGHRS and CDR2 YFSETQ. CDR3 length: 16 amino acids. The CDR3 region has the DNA TGCGCCAGCAGCTTGTGGGCTACTAGTCCCCCAGATACGCAGTATTTT. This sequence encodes CASSLWATSPPDTQYF.

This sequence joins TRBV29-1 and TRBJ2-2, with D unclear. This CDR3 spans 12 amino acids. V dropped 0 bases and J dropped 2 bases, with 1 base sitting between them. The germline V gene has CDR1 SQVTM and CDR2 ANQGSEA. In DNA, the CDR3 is TGCAGCGTTGAAGACAACACCGGGGAGCTGTTTTTT. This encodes CSVEDNTGELFF.

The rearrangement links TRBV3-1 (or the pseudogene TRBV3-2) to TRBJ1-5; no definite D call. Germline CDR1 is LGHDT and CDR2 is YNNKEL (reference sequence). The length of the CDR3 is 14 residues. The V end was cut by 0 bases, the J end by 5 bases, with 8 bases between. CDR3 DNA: TGTGCCAGCAGCCAAGATCGAGGGTATCAGCCCCAGCATTTT. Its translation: CASSQDRGYQPQHF.

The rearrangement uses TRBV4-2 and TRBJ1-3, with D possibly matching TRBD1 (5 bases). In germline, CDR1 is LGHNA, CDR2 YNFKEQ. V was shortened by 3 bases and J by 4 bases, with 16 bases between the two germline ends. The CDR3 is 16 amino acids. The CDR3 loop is CASSHFTQEAGNTIYF. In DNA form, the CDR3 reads TGTGCCAGCAGCCATTTCACACAGGAGGCAGGAAACACCATATATTTT.

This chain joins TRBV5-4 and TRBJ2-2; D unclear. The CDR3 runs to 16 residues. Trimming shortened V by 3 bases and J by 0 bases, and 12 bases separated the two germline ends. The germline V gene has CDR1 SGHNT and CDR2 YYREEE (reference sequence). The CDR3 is CASSSGWGPNTGELFF. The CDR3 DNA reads TGTGCCAGCAGCTCCGGGTGGGGTCCGAACACCGGGGAGCTGTTTTTT.

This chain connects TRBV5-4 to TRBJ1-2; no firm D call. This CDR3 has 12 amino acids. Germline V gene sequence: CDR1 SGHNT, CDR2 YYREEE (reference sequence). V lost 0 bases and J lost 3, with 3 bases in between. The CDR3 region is CASSLDDYGYTF. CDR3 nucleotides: TGTGCCAGCAGCTTGGATGACTATGGCTACACCTTC.

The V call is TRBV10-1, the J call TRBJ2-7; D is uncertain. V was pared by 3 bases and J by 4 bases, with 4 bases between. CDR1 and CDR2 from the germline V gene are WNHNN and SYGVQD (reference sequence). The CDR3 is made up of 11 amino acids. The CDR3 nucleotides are TGCGCCAGCAGTGACAGGTACGAGCAGTACTTC. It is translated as CASSDRYEQYF.

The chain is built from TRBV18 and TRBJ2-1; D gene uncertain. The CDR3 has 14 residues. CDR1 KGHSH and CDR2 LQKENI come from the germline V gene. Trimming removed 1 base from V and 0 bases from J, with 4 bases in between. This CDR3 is CASSPQSSYNEQFF. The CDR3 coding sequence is TGTGCCAGCTCACCACAGAGCTCCTACAATGAGCAGTTCTTC.

Here the CDR3 DNA reads TGTGCCAGCAGCTTGGAACCGGGGGAGACCCAGTACTTC. Protein: CASSLEPGETQYF. This chain connects TRBV5-4 to TRBJ2-5; a possible D gene is TRBD2 (5 bases). The germline V and J ends were trimmed by 0 bases and 5 bases, with 8 bases remaining between them. CDR3 length: 13 amino acids. Germline-derived CDR1 and CDR2 are SGHNT and YYREEE (reference sequence).

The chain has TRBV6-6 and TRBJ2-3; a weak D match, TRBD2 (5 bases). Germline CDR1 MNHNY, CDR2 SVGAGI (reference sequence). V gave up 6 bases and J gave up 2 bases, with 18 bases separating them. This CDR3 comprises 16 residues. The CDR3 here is CASRPLLSGYTDTQYF. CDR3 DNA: TGTGCCAGCAGGCCACTCCTGTCGGGGTACACAGATACGCAGTATTTT.

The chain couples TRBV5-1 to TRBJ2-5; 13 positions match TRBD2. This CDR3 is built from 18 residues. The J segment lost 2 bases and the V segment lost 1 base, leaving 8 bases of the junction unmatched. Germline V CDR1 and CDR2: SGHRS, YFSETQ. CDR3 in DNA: TGCGCCAGCAGCTTGATACTAGCGGGGGGGCCGGGGCAAGAGACCCAGTACTTC. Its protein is CASSLILAGGPGQETQYF.

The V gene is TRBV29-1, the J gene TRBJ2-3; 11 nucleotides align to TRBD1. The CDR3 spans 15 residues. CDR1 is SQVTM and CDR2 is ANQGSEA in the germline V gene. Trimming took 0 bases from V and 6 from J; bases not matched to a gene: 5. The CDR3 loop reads CSVEDGGTGGDTQYF. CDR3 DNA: TGCAGCGTTGAAGATGGCGGGACAGGGGGGGATACGCAGTATTTT.

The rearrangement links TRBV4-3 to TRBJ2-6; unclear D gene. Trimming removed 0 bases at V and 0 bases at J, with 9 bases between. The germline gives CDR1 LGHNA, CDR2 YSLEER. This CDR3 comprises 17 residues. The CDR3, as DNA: TGCGCCAGCAGCCAAGATCTGTGGGCCTCTGGGGCCAACGTCCTGACTTTC. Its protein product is CASSQDLWASGANVLTF.

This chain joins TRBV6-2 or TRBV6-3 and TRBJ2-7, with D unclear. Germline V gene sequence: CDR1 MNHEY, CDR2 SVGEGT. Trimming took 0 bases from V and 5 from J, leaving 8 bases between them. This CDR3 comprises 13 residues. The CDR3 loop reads CASSYSGWNEQYF. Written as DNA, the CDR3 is TGTGCCAGCAGTTACTCGGGGTGGAACGAGCAGTACTTC.